The 24 T cell receptor beta chains below come from one sample, sequenced in a study of blood T cell repertoires in COVID-19. Data came from immunoSEQ multiplex PCR; TCRdb stores just in-frame clones and leaves some out. Of roughly 17,000 clones listed, 93% are singletons. The specimen sequenced was peripheral blood. The receptors stem from a human donor in a cohort sampled during active COVID-19.

The chain uses TRBV11-2 and TRBJ2-1, with a possible D match to TRBD1 (6 bases). With 5 bases removed from V and 0 bases from J, the gap between germline ends came to 14 bases. This CDR3 is built from 16 residues. Germline CDR1 and CDR2: SGHAT and FQNNGV. CDR3 nucleotide sequence: TGTGCCAGCAGCCCCAGGGGCGCGAGCTCCTACAATGAGCAGTTCTTC. As protein: CASSPRGASSYNEQFF. The full variable domain, in which reference TRBV11-2 and TRBJ2-1 provide the parts outside the CDR3, is EAGVAQSPRYKIIEKRQSVAFWCNPISGHATLYWYQQILGQGPKLLIQFQNNGVVDDSQLPKDRFSAERLKGVDSTLKIQPAKLEDSAVYLCASSPRGASSYNEQFFGPGTRLTVL.

The chain links TRBV11-2 to TRBJ2-7; 10 positions agree with TRBD1. CDR3 length equals 19 residues. CDR1 is SGHAT and CDR2 is FQNNGV in the germline V gene. Losses at the gene ends were 5 bases for V and 0 bases for J; bases not matched to a gene: 16. CDR3 in amino acids: CASSPRTGGVYSSSYEQYF. The CDR3 bases are TGTGCCAGCAGCCCCCGGACAGGGGGGGTTTACTCGAGCTCCTACGAGCAGTACTTC. Combining the CDR3 with reference TRBV11-2 and TRBJ2-7 gives the whole variable domain EAGVAQSPRYKIIEKRQSVAFWCNPISGHATLYWYQQILGQGPKLLIQFQNNGVVDDSQLPKDRFSAERLKGVDSTLKIQPAKLEDSAVYLCASSPRTGGVYSSSYEQYFGPGTRLTVT.

The V call is TRBV27, the J call TRBJ2-7, with 11 bases lining up with TRBD1. The CDR3 is 14 amino acids. Germline values: CDR1 MNHEY, CDR2 SMNVEV (reference sequence). Trimming removed 8 bases from V and 4 bases from J; junction bases left unmatched: 7. CDR3 in amino acids: CASGRTGGGYEQYF. CDR3 nucleotides: TGTGCCAGCGGGAGGACAGGGGGCGGATACGAGCAGTACTTC.

This chain connects TRBV5-8 to TRBJ1-2; no definite D call. Trimming shortened V by 4 bases and J by 10 bases, and 17 bases separated the two germline ends. The CDR3 length is 13 residues. The germline CDR1 and CDR2 sequences are SGHTS and YDEGEE. The CDR3 reads CASSTISSGAYTF. CDR3 DNA: TGTGCCAGCAGCACGATCTCAAGCGGTGCCTACACCTTC.

V gene TRBV5-1 combines with J gene TRBJ2-1, with 7 bases that match TRBD1. Germline values: CDR1 SGHRS, CDR2 YFSETQ. V shed 2 bases and J 3 bases; nucleotides not matched to a gene: 5. CDR3 size: 15 residues. CDR3 coding DNA: TGCGCCAGCAGCTTTATCGACAGGGACTACAATGAGCAGTTCTTC. Translation: CASSFIDRDYNEQFF.

Only one count was recorded for this clone. CDR3 region: CASSPPQGTDSGANVLTF. CDR3 DNA sequence: TGTGCCAGCAGCCCCCCTCAGGGAACGGACTCTGGGGCCAACGTCCTGACTTTC. The chain uses TRBV14 and TRBJ2-6, with TRBD1 as a possible D gene (5 bases). CDR1 and CDR2 from the germline V gene are SGHDN and FVKESK. This CDR3 spans 18 amino acids. Trimming took 4 bases from V and 0 from J, leaving 16 bases between them.

The chain employs TRBV13 and TRBJ1-2; TRBD1 might be the D (5 bases). The CDR3 runs to 15 residues. The V gene's germline CDR1 is PRHDT and CDR2 FYEKMQ (reference sequence). V was clipped by 1 base and J by 4 bases, with 13 bases between them. The CDR3, as DNA: TGTGCCAGCAGCTTAGCGGCAGGGACTCTCTATGGCTACACCTTC. Residues: CASSLAAGTLYGYTF.

The chain combines TRBV5-5 with TRBJ2-1, with TRBD1 identical over 7 bases. Germline V CDR1 and CDR2: SGHKS, YYEKEE (reference sequence). J lost 4 bases, V lost 6 bases, and 7 bases had no gene match. CDR3 size: 14 residues. CDR3 sequence (DNA): TGTGCCAGCACCCAGGGGGTGGTTTACAATGAGCAGTTCTTC. Its translation: CASTQGVVYNEQFF.

The chain is built from TRBV19 and TRBJ1-2, with 7 bases identical to TRBD1. V lost 3 bases to trimming and J lost 2 bases; unmatched junction nucleotides: 3. From germline, CDR1 is LNHDA and CDR2 SQIVND (reference sequence). The CDR3 covers 14 residues. The CDR3 DNA follows: TGTGCCAGTAGTATCGGACAGGCGAACTATGGCTACACCTTC. Translating it yields CASSIGQANYGYTF. Full variable domain (remainder filled in from reference TRBV19 and TRBJ1-2): DGGITQSPKYLFRKEGQNVTLSCEQNLNHDAMYWYRQDPGQGLRLIYYSQIVNDFQKGDIAEGYSVSREKKESFPLTVTSAQKNPTAFYLCASSIGQANYGYTFGSGTRLTVV.

The CDR3 loop reads CASSSPIAASNTGELFF. In nucleotides, the CDR3 is TGCGCCAGCAGCTCACCAATAGCGGCAAGTAACACCGGGGAGCTGTTTTTT. The gene calls are TRBV4-1 and TRBJ2-2, with TRBD2 as a possible D gene (6 bases). The CDR3 totals 17 residues. Per germline, CDR1 MGHRA and CDR2 YSYEKL. Trimming stripped 5 bases from V and 2 bases from J, with 18 bases between.

The gene calls are TRBV9 and TRBJ2-2; TRBD2 agrees at 11 bases. With V trimmed by 7 bases and J by 6 bases, 11 bases remained unmatched. Germline V gene data show CDR1 as SGDLS and CDR2 as YYNGEE. The CDR3 covers 16 residues. The CDR3 region is CASGTSGLITSGELFF. In DNA, the CDR3 is TGTGCCAGCGGGACTAGCGGACTAATAACTTCCGGGGAGCTGTTTTTT. Full variable domain (rest looked up from reference TRBV9 and TRBJ2-2): DSGVTQTPKHLITATGQRVTLRCSPRSGDLSVYWYQQSLDQGLQFLIQYYNGEERAKGNILERFSAQQFPDLHSELNLSSLELGDSALYFCASGTSGLITSGELFFGEGSRLTVL.

The rearrangement uses TRBV3-1 (or the pseudogene TRBV3-2) and TRBJ2-2; D perhaps matches TRBD2 (5 bases). The ends were cut back, 1 base at V and 6 bases at J, with 12 bases in the middle. The CDR3 runs 15 residues. The germline V gene encodes CDR1 LGHDT and CDR2 YNNKEL (reference sequence). CDR3 DNA sequence: TGTGCCAGCAGCCAAGCGAGCCGGACTTCCGGGGAGCTGTTTTTT. This encodes CASSQASRTSGELFF.

The genes are TRBV6-2 or TRBV6-3 and TRBJ2-1, with D perhaps matching TRBD1 (6 bases). The germline gives CDR1 MNHEY, CDR2 SVGEGT. Trimming took off 4 bases at V and 4 bases at J, with 11 bases between the two ends. This CDR3 is built from 14 residues. In DNA, the CDR3 is TGTGCCAGCAGTTTTTTCGGACAGTACAATGAGCAGTTCTTC. Protein sequence: CASSFFGQYNEQFF.

The J gene is TRBJ1-5, the V gene TRBV5-1; 9 positions agree with TRBD1. CDR1 is SGHRS and CDR2 is YFSETQ in the germline V gene. The CDR3 contains 15 residues. V trimming: 4 bases; J trimming: 3 bases; junction bases outside the gene matches: 5. The CDR3 bases are TGCGCCAGCAGCCCGACAGGGGGATACAATCAGCCCCAGCATTTT. Its protein product is CASSPTGGYNQPQHF. Combining the CDR3 with reference TRBV5-1 and TRBJ1-5 gives the whole variable domain KAGVTQTPRYLIKTRGQQVTLSCSPISGHRSVSWYQQTPGQGLQFLFEYFSETQRNKGNFPGRFSGRQFSNSRSEMNVSTLELGDSALYLCASSPTGGYNQPQHFGDGTRLSIL.

The chain carries TRBV7-2 and TRBJ2-5; no clear D gene. CDR1 and CDR2 (germline): SGHTA, FQGNSA. Trimming shortened V by 3 bases and J by 1 base, and 6 bases separated the two germline ends. The CDR3 consists of 13 residues. CDR3 amino acids: CASSFIVQETQYF. The CDR3 DNA sequence: TGTGCCAGCAGCTTTATCGTCCAAGAGACCCAGTACTTC. Full variable domain (rest looked up from reference TRBV7-2 and TRBJ2-5): GAGVSQSPSNKVTEKGKDVELRCDPISGHTALYWYRQSLGQGLEFLIYFQGNSAPDKSGLPSDRFSAERTGGSVSTLTIQRTQQEDSAVYLCASSFIVQETQYFGPGTRLLVL.

The V and J genes are TRBV11-2 and TRBJ2-1; 12 nucleotides agree with TRBD2. Germline lookup yields CDR1 SGHAT and CDR2 FQNNGV. This CDR3 spans 18 amino acids. The V and J ends lost 5 bases and 2 bases, in that order; junction bases with no gene match: 10. CDR3: CASSLRRLAGETYNEQFF. CDR3 DNA: TGTGCCAGCAGCCTCCGAAGACTAGCGGGAGAAACCTACAATGAGCAGTTCTTC.

The CDR3 DNA follows: TGTGCCAGCAGCCAGGGACAGGGAGTAAGGAACACTGAAGCTTTCTTT. Translated, it gives CASSQGQGVRNTEAFF. This chain connects TRBV6-6 to TRBJ1-1; 9 bases agree with TRBD1. The CDR3 is 16 residues long. CDR1 is MNHNY, CDR2 SVGAGI, per germline (reference sequence). Germline trimming cut 6 bases from V and 1 base from J; bases unmatched to any gene: 9.

This clone was recorded only once. V is TRBV20-1 and J is TRBJ2-1; D is uncertain. Germline CDR1 reads DFQATT; CDR2 reads SNEGSKA (reference sequence). The V gene lost 5 bases and the J gene lost 8 bases, with 4 bases spanning the gap. The CDR3 contains 9 residues. The CDR3 nucleotides are TGCAGTGCTGAGGATGAGCAGTTCTTC. Translating it yields CSAEDEQFF.

The chain carries TRBV27 and TRBJ2-7, with D perhaps matching TRBD2 (5 bases). Germline CDR1 and CDR2: MNHEY and SMNVEV (reference sequence). The CDR3 loop spans 13 amino acids. V gave up 6 bases and J gave up 3 bases, with 12 bases separating them. The DNA for the CDR3 is TGTGCCAGCAGCCGGGGTGCGTACTACGAGCAGTACTTC. Translated: CASSRGAYYEQYF.

For the CDR3, the DNA is TGTGCCAGCAGCGCCGGAGTGAACACTGAAGCTTTCTTT. Residues: CASSAGVNTEAFF. The rearrangement links TRBV7-9 to TRBJ1-1; D remains ambiguous. The CDR3 length is 13 residues. The V gene's germline CDR1 is SEHNR and CDR2 FQNEAQ (reference sequence). Trimming cost V 5 bases and J 0 bases, with 7 bases left between them.

This sequence joins TRBV7-9 and TRBJ2-1; possible D gene TRBD2, 6 bases. V was clipped by 7 bases and J by 6 bases, with 13 bases between them. There are 13 residues in the CDR3. Germline V gives CDR1 SEHNR, CDR2 FQNEAQ (reference sequence). The CDR3 DNA reads TGTGCCAGCACCATATGGGGAGGCAATGAGCAGTTCTTC. Translation gives CASTIWGGNEQFF.

This clone was detected once. This chain joins TRBV5-1 and TRBJ1-5; D unresolved. The V and J ends lost 7 bases and 7 bases respectively, with 27 bases between them. This CDR3 has 17 residues. In germline, CDR1 is SGHRS, CDR2 YFSETQ. CDR3 nucleotides: TGCGCCAGCCCCGAGGCCCGGGATATTGGCGTGCACCAGCCCCAGCATTTT. The encoded protein is CASPEARDIGVHQPQHF.

About this clone itself: An end of the junction does not agree with germline; a read error may underlie this. V and J are TRBV5-1 and TRBJ2-1, with TRBD2 identical over 7 bases. CDR1 is SGHRS, CDR2 YFSETQ, per germline. The CDR3 sequence is 15 residues long. The chain's CDR3 is CASRLAGVPINEQFF. As DNA, the CDR3 is TGCGCCAGCAGGTTGGCGGGGGTCCCGATCAATGAGCAGTTCTTC.

The chain recombines TRBV7-9 with TRBJ1-6, with D possibly being TRBD1 (5 bases). Deletions cut 0 bases from V and 9 bases from J, with 9 bases between. The CDR3 has 14 residues. The germline gives CDR1 SEHNR, CDR2 FQNEAQ (reference sequence). The CDR3 DNA reads TGTGCCAGCAGCTTAGCGCTTAGGGGTTCACCCCTCCACTTT. This translates into CASSLALRGSPLHF.